This T cell receptor beta chain was sequenced in a study of shared clonotypes between healthy human individuals. Regarding the study as a whole: Clonotypes not shared had lower generation probabilities than those common to all four donors.

Investigators divided CD4+ cells into CD45RA+ naive and CD45RA-negative memory subsets. The repertoire was sequenced with immunoSEQ multiplex PCR; TCRdb's copy has only in-frame clones and lacks some. This repertoire shows approximately 500,000 clones, almost 97% found once; its top ten account for approximately 0.06%. Concerning this clone itself: What it binds is not known.

The TCR was taken from a woman in her thirties in good health. Material for sequencing was naive CD4+ T cells sorted from blood. Documented subset: CD45RA+ positively selected.

Written as DNA, the CDR3 is TGTGCCAGCAGCGTAGAATTGCTCGCGCCGGGAACCTACAATGAGCAGTTCTTC. Protein sequence: CASSVELLAPGTYNEQFF. V and J are TRBV9 and TRBJ2-1, with D possibly TRBD2 on 5 matching bases. CDR3 length: 18 residues. Trimming cost V 0 bases and J 2 bases, with 18 bases left between them. Per the germline V gene, CDR1 is SGDLS and CDR2 is YYNGEE.